This record concerns one T cell receptor beta chain sequence. The antigen remains unidentified. The data originate from a study of cytomegalovirus exposure and HLA in healthy donors. Findings and limits, study-wide: Later, an analysis showed that TCR beta chains associated with HLA were more clonally expanded than others that were equally common. The authors confirmed in vitro that a few CMV-associated chains were specific for CMV antigens. It is likely that the observed cluster of highly shared sequence variants was a sequencing artifact.

Trimming shortened V by 8 bases and J by 4 bases, and 11 bases separated the two germline ends. CDR1 DFQATT and CDR2 SNEGSKA come from the germline V gene (reference sequence). This CDR3 spans 11 amino acids. It was healthy bone marrow donors who served as donors. The PCR made use of 60 Vbeta and 13 Jbeta primers. Assay used: immunoSEQ multiplex PCR; TCRdb lists only in-frame clones, some missing. The sample has some 82,000 clones. The rearrangement uses TRBV20-1 and TRBJ1-1; D gene unclear. The clonotype comes from a woman aged 25 to 39 in good health and CMV-seronegative. The sample comprised PBMCs. CDR3 loop: CSFEKSTEAFF. CDR3 nucleotide sequence: TGCAGTTTCGAGAAGAGCACTGAAGCTTTCTTT.